These 27 T cell receptor beta chains originate from one sample sequenced in a study of patients and donors after allogeneic stem cell transplantation. TCRdb reanalysed the RT-PCR reads using MiXCR and keeps one entry per CDR3 protein. The data hold roughly 940,000 distinct CDR3 sequences, with about a sixth observed a single time. The specimen sequenced was blood, either unsorted or a sorted T cell fraction (not recorded which). These receptor sequences come from a human donor who was either an allogeneic HSCT recipient or a stem cell or donor lymphocyte infusion donor (not recorded which). It is not recorded whose cells these are; they may come from a transplant donor.

A few counts support this clonotype. The gene calls are TRBV29-1 and TRBJ1-2; 7 nucleotides match TRBD1. The ends lost 7 bases at V and 0 bases at J; junction bases unmatched: 2. The CDR3 loop spans 12 amino acids. Germline CDR1 and CDR2: SQVTM and ANQGSEA. CDR3 in DNA: TGCAGCGGCGACAGGGCTAACTATGGCTACACCTTC. The encoded protein is CSGDRANYGYTF.

V usage is TRBV4-1 and J usage is TRBJ2-7, with TRBD1 as a possible D gene (6 bases). The CDR3 loop spans 17 amino acids. Germline CDR1 and CDR2: MGHRA and YSYEKL. V lost 3 bases and J 0 bases, leaving 18 bases between the germline ends. Written as DNA, the CDR3 is TGCGCCAGCAGCCATATTTGGACAGAACGAAACTCCTACGAGCAGTACTTC. It codes for CASSHIWTERNSYEQYF.

The V gene is TRBV3-1, the J gene TRBJ1-1; TRBD1 aligns across 8 bases. CDR1 is LGHDT, CDR2 YNNKEL, per germline (reference sequence). J lost 4 bases, V lost 4 bases, and 8 bases had no gene match. The CDR3 contains 15 residues. CDR3 loop: CASSPSDRGGTEAFF. The CDR3 nucleotides read TGTGCCAGCAGCCCCTCCGACAGGGGAGGCACTGAAGCTTTCTTT.

The gene calls are TRBV29-1 and TRBJ2-5; a possible D gene is TRBD1 (6 bases). The V and J ends lost 4 bases and 6 bases respectively, with 12 bases between them. This CDR3 contains 12 residues. Germline V gene sequence: CDR1 SQVTM, CDR2 ANQGSEA. The CDR3 protein is CSVAPGAQTQYF. The CDR3 DNA reads as TGCAGCGTTGCCCCAGGGGCACAGACCCAGTACTTC.

This chain connects TRBV4-2 to TRBJ2-2, with D tentatively TRBD1 or TRBD2 (5 bases each). CDR3 length: 12 amino acids. Trimming took off 10 bases at V and 3 bases at J, with 9 bases between the two ends. Germline CDR1 and CDR2: LGHNA and YNFKEQ. CDR3 nucleotide sequence: TGTGCCACGAGGGGAGACACCGGGGAGCTGTTTTTT. Its translation is CATRGDTGELFF.

Only a few counts were recorded for this clonotype. The rearrangement links TRBV29-1 to TRBJ2-4; D is uncertain. The CDR3 extends over 14 amino acids. Germline V gene data show CDR1 as SQVTM and CDR2 as ANQGSEA. V dropped 1 base and J dropped 3 bases, with 10 bases sitting between them. In nucleotides, the CDR3 is TGCAGCGTTGAAGGGGCAGTAAACAAAAACATTCAGTACTTC. This codes for CSVEGAVNKNIQYF.

The chain has TRBV20-1 and TRBJ1-1; 11 bases line up with TRBD1. Germline V gene lookup returns CDR1 DFQATT and CDR2 SNEGSKA (reference sequence). V gave up 6 bases and J gave up 5 bases; unmatched junction bases: 8. The CDR3 has 14 residues. The CDR3, as DNA: TGCAGTGCACGGACAGGGGGCGCGGGAACTGAAGCTTTCTTT. It specifies CSARTGGAGTEAFF.

This sequence joins TRBV4-3 and TRBJ2-6; D might be TRBD2 (5 bases). The germline V and J ends were trimmed by 0 bases and 3 bases, with 15 bases remaining between them. CDR3 length: 18 residues. Germline CDR1 LGHNA, CDR2 YSLEER. Here the CDR3 DNA reads TGCGCCAGCAGCCAAGATCGGGCAGGACTGTTTGGGGCCAACGTCCTGACTTTC. Protein: CASSQDRAGLFGANVLTF.

This clonotype was picked up a small number of times. V usage is TRBV18 and J usage is TRBJ2-3; 10 bases line up with TRBD2. J lost 9 bases, V lost 0 bases, and 6 bases had no gene match. This CDR3 region has 15 residues. The germline V gene encodes CDR1 KGHSH and CDR2 LQKENI. The CDR3 region is CASSPPLASGGTQYF. CDR3 coding DNA: TGTGCCAGCTCACCACCCCTTGCTAGCGGGGGAACGCAGTATTTT.

The V and J genes are TRBV20-1 and TRBJ2-3; 8 positions agree with TRBD2. Germline V gene data show CDR1 as DFQATT and CDR2 as SNEGSKA (reference sequence). V was pared by 3 bases and J by 1 base, with 6 bases of the junction left unmatched. There are 15 residues in the CDR3. CDR3 residues: CSARNPTSGTDTQYF. CDR3 DNA: TGCAGTGCTAGGAATCCGACTAGCGGCACAGATACGCAGTATTTT.

V usage is TRBV30 and J usage is TRBJ2-2, with D possibly matching TRBD2 (5 bases). This CDR3 is built from 14 residues. Germline V gene sequence: CDR1 GTSNPN, CDR2 SVGIG (reference sequence). Trimming shortened V by 8 bases and J by 0 bases, and 13 bases separated the two germline ends. The CDR3 coding sequence is TGTGCCAGAAGGGAGCGGACGAACACCGGGGAGCTGTTTTTT. Translating gives CARRERTNTGELFF.

V gene TRBV10-3 combines with J gene TRBJ1-3; 8 positions agree with TRBD1. Germline V CDR1 and CDR2: ENHRY, SYGVKD. The CDR3 loop spans 13 amino acids. J gave up 5 bases and V 4 bases, and 1 base lay outside the gene matches. In DNA form, the CDR3 reads TGTGCCATCAGTGGACAGGGGAGAAACACCATATATTTT. It specifies CAISGQGRNTIYF.

This sequence joins TRBV10-3 and TRBJ2-1, with 10 bases matching TRBD2. Germline V gives CDR1 ENHRY, CDR2 SYGVKD. V shed 0 bases and J 7 bases; nucleotides not matched to a gene: 9. The CDR3 covers 17 residues. The CDR3 nucleotides are TGTGCCATCAGTGAGTCAGCTAGCGGGAGATTCGGGAATGAGCAGTTCTTC. Its translation is CAISESASGRFGNEQFF.

This clonotype was detected only a few times. The chain uses TRBV12-3 or TRBV12-4 and TRBJ2-3; 7 positions agree with TRBD1. The CDR3 is 17 residues long. Unmatched junction bases numbered 15, after V lost 7 bases and J lost 2 bases. This CDR3 reads CASTLSSTGRITDTQYF. CDR3 in DNA: TGTGCCAGCACCCTCTCGTCGACAGGGAGAATCACAGATACGCAGTATTTT.

This clonotype was seen only a few times. The chain combines TRBV3-1 with TRBJ1-1; no clear D gene. Looked up from germline, CDR1 is LGHDT and CDR2 is YNNKEL (reference sequence). The V and J ends lost 7 bases and 7 bases respectively, with 16 bases between them. CDR3 length equals 13 residues. This CDR3 is CASTTETWGEAFF. The CDR3 region has the DNA TGTGCCAGCACCACCGAGACATGGGGTGAAGCTTTCTTT.

This clonotype was recorded many times. The chain uses TRBV18 and TRBJ1-3; D is unclear. CDR3 length equals 13 residues. Germline loops: CDR1 KGHSH, CDR2 LQKENI. Trimming stripped 8 bases from V and 1 base from J, with 9 bases between. CDR3 in DNA: TGTGCCAGCAGCCCATCTTCTGGAAACACCATATATTTT. Translated: CASSPSSGNTIYF.

This clonotype was observed a few times. This chain connects TRBV7-3 to TRBJ2-1, with 10 bases identical to TRBD2. Looked up from germline, CDR1 is SGHTA and CDR2 is FQGTGA. V was clipped by 6 bases and J by 5 bases; unmatched bases: 7. The CDR3 is 15 residues long. The CDR3 loop is CASSAKRGGNNEQFF. The CDR3, as DNA: TGTGCCAGCAGTGCTAAGCGGGGGGGCAACAATGAGCAGTTCTTC.

The CDR3 DNA reads as TGCGCCAGCAGCTTGGTCAGCAGCTTGGCCAACGTCCTGACTTTC. Residues: CASSLVSSLANVLTF. The chain recombines TRBV5-1 with TRBJ2-6; D call uncertain. Germline V gene sequence: CDR1 SGHRS, CDR2 YFSETQ. V was pared by 0 bases and J by 6 bases, with 10 bases between. The CDR3 loop spans 15 amino acids.

This clonotype was seen more than once but under ten times. The chain joins TRBV15 to TRBJ1-3; no firm D call. The CDR3 is 13 amino acids. V lost 1 base and J lost 0, with 1 base in between. The germline V gene encodes CDR1 LNHNV and CDR2 YYDKDF (reference sequence). Written as DNA, the CDR3 is TGTGCCACCAGCAGAGCCTCTGGAAACACCATATATTTT. Protein sequence: CATSRASGNTIYF.

The chain couples TRBV28 to TRBJ2-1; 11 nucleotides align to TRBD2. The CDR3 extends over 16 amino acids. CDR1 is MDHEN and CDR2 is SYDVKM in the germline V gene. J gave up 8 bases and V 3 bases, and 9 bases lay outside the gene matches. CDR3 amino acids: CASSLIAGGPGDEQFF. The CDR3 DNA sequence: TGTGCCAGCAGTTTGATAGCGGGAGGGCCTGGTGATGAGCAGTTCTTC.

This clonotype was found many times. This sequence joins TRBV5-6 and TRBJ2-1; D possibly corresponds to TRBD1 (6 bases). Germline CDR1 reads SGHDT; CDR2 reads YYEEEE. CDR3 length: 13 residues. Trimming stripped 0 bases from V and 7 bases from J, with 8 bases between. CDR3 loop: CASSLVQGNEQFF. The CDR3 DNA follows: TGTGCCAGCAGCTTGGTTCAGGGGAATGAGCAGTTCTTC.

The V gene is TRBV6-2 or TRBV6-3, the J gene TRBJ1-1, with unresolved D. The length of the CDR3 is 11 residues. Trimming pared 8 bases from V and 4 bases from J, leaving 8 bases between. Germline lookup yields CDR1 MNHEY and CDR2 SVGEGT. The CDR3 sequence: CASLRSTEAFF. The CDR3 coding sequence is TGTGCCAGCCTCCGGAGCACTGAAGCTTTCTTT.

In its sample, this clonotype was seen a few times. The rearrangement links TRBV20-1 to TRBJ1-2; TRBD1 matches 8 bases. The trim removed 0 bases at V and 8 bases at J, leaving 11 bases unmatched. CDR1 is DFQATT and CDR2 is SNEGSKA in the germline V gene (reference sequence). The CDR3 extends over 15 amino acids. The CDR3 is CSARDSGRGRSGYTF. DNA of the CDR3: TGCAGTGCTAGAGATTCGGGCAGGGGGCGATCAGGCTACACCTTC.

Many counts were recorded for this clonotype. This chain uses TRBV20-1 with TRBJ1-1; D possibly corresponds to TRBD1 (5 bases). Germline-derived CDR1 and CDR2 are DFQATT and SNEGSKA (reference sequence). With 5 bases removed from V and 5 bases from J, the gap between germline ends came to 9 bases. The CDR3 contains 11 residues. The CDR3 DNA is TGCAGTGCTTCAGGGAATACTGAAGCTTTCTTT. Translated, it gives CSASGNTEAFF.

The chain recombines TRBV5-6 with TRBJ2-1, with 7 bases lining up with TRBD2. Germline CDR1 reads SGHDT; CDR2 reads YYEEEE. This CDR3 is 15 amino acids long. Trimming cost V 1 base and J 8 bases; bases outside gene matches: 9. The DNA for the CDR3 is TGTGCCAGCAGCTTGAGACTAGCCTCTTACGATGAGCAGTTCTTC. Translated: CASSLRLASYDEQFF.

This clonotype was found a few times. The rearrangement uses TRBV6-5 and TRBJ2-1; D may be TRBD1 (6 bases). The germline V and J ends were trimmed by 2 bases and 8 bases, with 7 bases remaining between them. Looked up from germline, CDR1 is MNHEY and CDR2 is SVGAGI. The CDR3 runs to 12 residues. As DNA, the CDR3 is TGTGCCAGCAGTTACGGGGGCTATGAGCAGTTCTTC. It specifies CASSYGGYEQFF.

This clonotype came up a few times. The chain couples TRBV24-1 to TRBJ2-3, with a weak D call TRBD2 (5 bases). Germline loops: CDR1 KGHDR, CDR2 SFDVKD. Trimming shortened V by 6 bases and J by 4 bases, and 13 bases separated the two germline ends. CDR3 size: 14 residues. CDR3 amino acids: CATSPGWRSDTQYF. CDR3 in DNA: TGTGCCACCAGTCCGGGGTGGAGATCAGATACGCAGTATTTT.